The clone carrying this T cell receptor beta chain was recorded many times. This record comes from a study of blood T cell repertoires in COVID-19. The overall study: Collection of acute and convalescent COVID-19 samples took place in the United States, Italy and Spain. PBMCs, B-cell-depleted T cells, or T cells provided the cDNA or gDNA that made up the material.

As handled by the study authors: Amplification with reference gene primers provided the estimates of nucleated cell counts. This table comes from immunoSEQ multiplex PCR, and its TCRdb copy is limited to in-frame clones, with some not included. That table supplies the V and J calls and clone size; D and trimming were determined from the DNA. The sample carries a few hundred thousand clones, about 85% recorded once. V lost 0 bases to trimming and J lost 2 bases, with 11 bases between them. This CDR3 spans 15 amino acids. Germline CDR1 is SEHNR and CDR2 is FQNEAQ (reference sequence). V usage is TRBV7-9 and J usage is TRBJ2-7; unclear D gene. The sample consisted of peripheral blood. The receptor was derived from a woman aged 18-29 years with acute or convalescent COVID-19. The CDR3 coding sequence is TGTGCCAGCAGCTTAGCGCATGGTCAGACCTACGAGCAGTACTTC. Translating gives CASSLAHGQTYEQYF.